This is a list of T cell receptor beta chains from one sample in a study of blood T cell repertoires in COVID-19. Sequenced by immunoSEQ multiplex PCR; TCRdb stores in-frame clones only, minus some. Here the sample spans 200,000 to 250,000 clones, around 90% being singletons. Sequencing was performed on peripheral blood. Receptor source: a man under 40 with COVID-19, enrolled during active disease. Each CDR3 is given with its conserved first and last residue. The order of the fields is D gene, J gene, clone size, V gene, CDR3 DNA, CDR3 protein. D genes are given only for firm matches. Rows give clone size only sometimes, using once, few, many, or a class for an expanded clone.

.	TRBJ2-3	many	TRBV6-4	TGTGCCAGCAGTGCCGACACAGGGCTCGGATCAGATACGCAGTATTTT	CASSADTGLGSDTQYF
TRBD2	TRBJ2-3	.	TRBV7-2	TGTGCCAGCAGCCCCGCTAGCGGGGGGGCCTCCCGCGAGTATTTT	CASSPASGGASREYF
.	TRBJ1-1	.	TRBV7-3	TGTGCCAGCAGCGTATCCCTGGAGAGACTGAACACTGAAGCTTTCTTT	CASSVSLERLNTEAFF
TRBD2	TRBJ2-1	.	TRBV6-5	TGTGCCAGCAGTTACTCGCTAGCGGGAGTCGCAAATGAGCAGTTCTTC	CASSYSLAGVANEQFF
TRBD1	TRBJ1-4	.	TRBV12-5	TGTGCTAGTGGTTTGGGTACCGGGACAGTTGCAACTAATGAAAAACTGTTTTTT	CASGLGTGTVATNEKLFF
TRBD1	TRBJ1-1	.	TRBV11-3	TGTGCCAGCAGCTTAGGACAGGGGACGAACACTGAAGCTTTCTTT	CASSLGQGTNTEAFF
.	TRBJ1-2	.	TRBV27	TGTGCCAGCAGTTTCGGCAGGGGCCTCTATGGCTACACCTTC	CASSFGRGLYGYTF
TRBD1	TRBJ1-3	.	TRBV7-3	TGTGCCAGCAGCCCACAGGGACAGGGTGATGGAAACACCATATATTTT	CASSPQGQGDGNTIYF
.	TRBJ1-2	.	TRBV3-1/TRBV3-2	TGTGCCAGCAGCCAAGATAATCGGGTCGGCTATGGCTACACCTTC	CASSQDNRVGYGYTF
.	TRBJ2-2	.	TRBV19	TGTGCCAGTAGTAAGCGGGACACCGGGGAGCTGTTTTTT	CASSKRDTGELFF
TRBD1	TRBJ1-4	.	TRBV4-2	TGTGCCAGCAGCCAGCAGACAGGGGGTCATGAAAAACTGTTTTTT	CASSQQTGGHEKLFF
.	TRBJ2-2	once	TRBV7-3	TGTGCCAGCAGCTTAAACAGGGTCTTAGGCGGGGAGCTGTTTTTT	CASSLNRVLGGELFF
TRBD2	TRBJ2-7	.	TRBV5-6	TGTGCCAGCAGCTTGGTTACAGCGGGGATCCTCGAGCAGTACTTC	CASSLVTAGILEQYF
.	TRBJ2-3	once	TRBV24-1	TGTGCCACCAGCGGGAGCACCACAGATACGCAGTATTTT	CATSGSTTDTQYF
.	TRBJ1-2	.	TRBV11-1	TGTGCCAGCAGCTCGGGCAGGGGAAACTATGGCTACACCTTC	CASSSGRGNYGYTF
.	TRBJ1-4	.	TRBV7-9	TGTGCCAGCAGCTTGAGAGGGCCTGAAAAACTGTTTTTT	CASSLRGPEKLFF
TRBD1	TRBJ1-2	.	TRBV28	TGTGCCAGCAGTTTATGGACAGGGGTTGGCTACACCTTC	CASSLWTGVGYTF
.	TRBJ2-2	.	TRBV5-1	TGCGCCAGCAGCTTGTTAGGGACTCCCTCAGGCACCGGGGAGCTGTTTTTT	CASSLLGTPSGTGELFF
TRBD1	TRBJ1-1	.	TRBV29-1	TGCAGCGTCTCGACAGGGATGAACACTGAAGCTTTCTTT	CSVSTGMNTEAFF
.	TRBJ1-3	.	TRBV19	TGTGCCAGTAGTATAGGAGACTCTGGAAACACCATATATTTT	CASSIGDSGNTIYF
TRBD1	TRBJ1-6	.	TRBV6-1	TGTGCCAGCAGTGAGAGTCAGGGGGAATATTCACCCCTCCACTTT	CASSESQGEYSPLHF
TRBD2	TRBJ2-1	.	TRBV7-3	TGTGCCAGCAGCTTAGCGGGAGAGCCGAATGAGCAGTTCTTC	CASSLAGEPNEQFF
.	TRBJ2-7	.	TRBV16	TGTGCCAGCAGCCACTACAGGGAGACCTACGAGCAGTACTTC	CASSHYRETYEQYF
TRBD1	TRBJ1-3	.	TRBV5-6	TGTGCCAGCAGCTGGACAGGGGGCGCAACTGGAAACACCATATATTTT	CASSWTGGATGNTIYF
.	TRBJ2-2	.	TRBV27	TGTGCCAGCAGTCCATCCCGCCCGGACACCGGGGAGCTGTTTTTT	CASSPSRPDTGELFF
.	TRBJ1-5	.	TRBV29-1	TGCAGCGCTAACACCGCACAGCCCCAGCATTTT	CSANTAQPQHF
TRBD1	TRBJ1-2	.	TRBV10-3	TGTGCCATCAGTGAGTCTTCGGGACAGCGAGGCTATGGCTACACCTTC	CAISESSGQRGYGYTF
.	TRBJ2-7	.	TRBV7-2	TGTGCCAGCAGCTTGTCTACAGGGTATCCCTCCTACGAGCAGTACTTC	CASSLSTGYPSYEQYF
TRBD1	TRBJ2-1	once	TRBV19	TGTGCCAGTAGTAGGGACAGGGTGGATGAGCAGTTCTTC	CASSRDRVDEQFF
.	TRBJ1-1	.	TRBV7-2	TGTGCCAGCAGCTTAGTCTTATCGGGAGCTTTCTTT	CASSLVLSGAFF
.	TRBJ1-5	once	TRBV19	TGTGCCAGTAGTATCATTGTCGGTGGGGGGGTTAGAAATCAGCCCCAGCATTTT	CASSIIVGGGVRNQPQHF
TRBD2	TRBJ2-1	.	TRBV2	TGTGCCGGTGGACTAGAGATCAATGAGCAGTTCTTC	CAGGLEINEQFF
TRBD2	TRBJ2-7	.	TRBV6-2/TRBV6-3	TGTGCCAGCAGTACAACTAGCGGGGGGCTCTCCTACGAGCAGTACTTC	CASSTTSGGLSYEQYF
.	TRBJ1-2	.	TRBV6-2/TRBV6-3	TGTGCCAGCAGTAGAGGACATAACTATGGCTACACCTTC	CASSRGHNYGYTF
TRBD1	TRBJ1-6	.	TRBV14	TGTGCCAGCAGCCAAGTCGGAGGGGGCGGTTCACCCCTCCACTTT	CASSQVGGGGSPLHF
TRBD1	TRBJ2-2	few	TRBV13	TGTGCCAGCAGCTCAGAATCGGGACAGGGAGTTTCCGGGGAGCTGTTTTTT	CASSSESGQGVSGELFF
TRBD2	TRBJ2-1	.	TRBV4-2	TGTGCCAGCAGTACTAGCGGAACCTACAATGAGCAGTTCTTC	CASSTSGTYNEQFF
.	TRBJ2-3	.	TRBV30	TGTGCCTGGGGACGGACTAGCACAGATACGCAGTATTTT	CAWGRTSTDTQYF
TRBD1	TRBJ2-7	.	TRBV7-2	TGTGCCAGCAGCTTAGGGGACAGCTACGAGCAGTACTTC	CASSLGDSYEQYF
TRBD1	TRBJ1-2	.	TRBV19	TGTGCCAGTACCTCCGGACAGGGTGACTATGGCTACACCTTC	CASTSGQGDYGYTF
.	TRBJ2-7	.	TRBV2	TGTGCCAGCAGAGCGGACCGAGCCTACGAGCAGTACTTC	CASRADRAYEQYF
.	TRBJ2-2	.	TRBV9	TGTGCCAGCAGCGTGGACAGCGCGAACACCGGGGAGCTGTTTTTT	CASSVDSANTGELFF